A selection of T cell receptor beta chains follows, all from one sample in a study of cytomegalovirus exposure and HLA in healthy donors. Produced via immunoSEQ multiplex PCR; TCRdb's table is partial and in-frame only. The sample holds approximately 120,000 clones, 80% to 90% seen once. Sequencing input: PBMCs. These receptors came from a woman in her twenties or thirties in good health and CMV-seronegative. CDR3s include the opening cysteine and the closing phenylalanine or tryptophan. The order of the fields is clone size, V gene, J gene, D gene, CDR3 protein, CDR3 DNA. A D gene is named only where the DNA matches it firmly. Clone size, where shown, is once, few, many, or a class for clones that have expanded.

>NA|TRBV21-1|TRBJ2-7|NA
CASSKTPDRVGEQYF
TGTGCCAGCAGCAAAACCCCGGACAGGGTCGGGGAGCAGTACTTC
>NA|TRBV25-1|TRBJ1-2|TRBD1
CASSEDRGPGGYTF
TGTGCCAGCAGCGAAGACAGGGGGCCTGGTGGCTACACCTTC
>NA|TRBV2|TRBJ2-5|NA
CASARGVGGMGQETQYF
TGTGCCAGCGCCCGAGGGGTAGGGGGAATGGGTCAAGAGACCCAGTACTTC
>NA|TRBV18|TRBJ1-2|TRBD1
CASSRGQGSGDYGYTF
TGTGCCAGCTCACGGGGACAGGGTTCCGGAGACTATGGCTACACCTTC
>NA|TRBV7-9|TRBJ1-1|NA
CASSLVGTLEAFF
TGTGCCAGCAGCTTAGTTGGCACCCTGGAAGCTTTCTTT
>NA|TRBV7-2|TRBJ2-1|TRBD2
CASSETSGHEQFF
TGTGCCAGCAGCGAGACTAGCGGTCATGAGCAGTTCTTC
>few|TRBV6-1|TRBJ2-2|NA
CASTGVMDTGELFF
TGTGCCAGCACAGGGGTTATGGACACCGGGGAGCTGTTTTTT
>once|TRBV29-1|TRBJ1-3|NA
CSGTQGVGNTIYF
TGCAGCGGAACACAGGGAGTAGGAAACACCATATATTTT
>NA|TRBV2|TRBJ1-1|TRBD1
CATGGQGLTEAFF
TGTGCCACCGGGGGACAGGGTCTCACTGAAGCTTTCTTT
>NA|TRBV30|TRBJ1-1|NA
CAWGGLLEAFF
TGTGCCTGGGGCGGACTCCTTGAAGCTTTCTTT
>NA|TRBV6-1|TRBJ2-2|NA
CASSESELPGVSGELFF
TGTGCCAGCAGTGAAAGCGAACTTCCAGGGGTCTCCGGGGAGCTGTTTTTT
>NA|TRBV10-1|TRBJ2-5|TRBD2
CASSPGLAGGKETQYF
TGCGCCAGCAGCCCTGGACTAGCGGGGGGGAAAGAGACCCAGTACTTC
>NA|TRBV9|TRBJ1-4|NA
CASSANPGQNNEKLFF
TGTGCCAGCAGCGCCAACCCGGGACAAAATAATGAAAAACTGTTTTTT
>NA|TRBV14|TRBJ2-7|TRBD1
CASETRGDRGSDEQYF
TGTGCCAGCGAAACAAGAGGGGACAGGGGATCCGACGAGCAGTACTTC
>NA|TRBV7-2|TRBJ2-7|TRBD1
CASSLRTGGPYEQYF
TGTGCCAGCAGCTTACGGACAGGGGGCCCCTACGAGCAGTACTTC
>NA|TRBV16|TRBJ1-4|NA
CASSQRRSGDEKLFF
TGTGCCAGCAGCCAGAGACGGTCAGGGGATGAAAAACTGTTTTTT
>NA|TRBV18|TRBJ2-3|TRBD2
CASSLTSATDTQYF
TGTGCCAGCTCACTGACTAGCGCCACAGATACGCAGTATTTT